The rows below give T cell receptor beta chains drawn from one sample of a study of T-cell memory formation after mild COVID-19. MiXCR, applied by TCRdb to the 5' RACE reads, yields one record per CDR3 protein. The sample lists approximately 230,000 distinct CDR3 sequences; less than 20% were seen once. The specimen sequenced was PBMCs or a T cell subset sorted from them (not recorded which). The source of these receptors is a young man who had mild COVID-19 (a few samples of this study predate the infection). Cell type and time point are not known. The CDR3 runs from the conserved cysteine through the conserved F or W. Each record gives: D gene, J gene, clone size, V gene, CDR3 DNA, CDR3 protein. D genes are given only for firm matches. A clone size is listed for some rows: how often the clone was seen (once, few, many), or a class if it is expanded.

D: .; J: TRBJ1-2; size: .; V: TRBV5-1; DNA: TGCGCCAGCAGCTCCCAGGGGTTTGCTGGCCTGGGCTACACCTTC; CDR3: CASSSQGFAGLGYTF
D: TRBD1; J: TRBJ1-1; size: few; V: TRBV27; DNA: TGTGCCAGCAGCTCTCCCGGGACAGGGGGTGGTTACACTGAAGCTTTCTTT; CDR3: CASSSPGTGGGYTEAFF
D: TRBD2; J: TRBJ2-5; size: few; V: TRBV5-1; DNA: TGCGCCAGCAGCTTGGAACCAGCGGGGGGCTCAGAGACCCAGTACTTC; CDR3: CASSLEPAGGSETQYF
D: .; J: TRBJ2-5; size: few; V: TRBV7-3; DNA: TGTGCCAGCGGTAGAGGGAATCAAGAGACCCAGTACTTC; CDR3: CASGRGNQETQYF
D: .; J: TRBJ2-2; size: .; V: TRBV27; DNA: TGTGCCAGCACCAGAACAGGGATAGGGAACACCGGGGAGCTGTTTTTT; CDR3: CASTRTGIGNTGELFF
D: TRBD2; J: TRBJ2-1; size: .; V: TRBV5-1; DNA: TGCGCCAGCAGCACGCGGACTAGCGGGGGGGATGAGCAGTTCTTC; CDR3: CASSTRTSGGDEQFF
D: .; J: TRBJ1-2; size: few; V: TRBV5-1; DNA: TGCGCCAGCAGCTTGTTGGCAGGGTCAACCTATGGCTACACCTTC; CDR3: CASSLLAGSTYGYTF
D: .; J: TRBJ2-3; size: .; V: TRBV5-1; DNA: TGCGCCAGCAGCTTCCCTCGTCCAGATACGCAGTATTTT; CDR3: CASSFPRPDTQYF
D: .; J: TRBJ2-3; size: .; V: TRBV10-3; DNA: TGTGCCATCAGCTCGATTGAGATGAGGCAGTATTTT; CDR3: CAISSIEMRQYF
D: .; J: TRBJ1-5; size: .; V: TRBV20-1; DNA: TGCAGTGCCCGAGAGATAGTGGCAGGGGATCAGCCCCAGCATTTT; CDR3: CSAREIVAGDQPQHF
D: .; J: TRBJ2-1; size: .; V: TRBV20-1; DNA: TGCAGTGCGGCCAGCAATGAGCAGTTCTTC; CDR3: CSAASNEQFF
D: .; J: TRBJ1-1; size: .; V: TRBV27; DNA: TGTGCCAGCCAGACCGCGAACACTGAAGCTTTCTTT; CDR3: CASQTANTEAFF
D: .; J: TRBJ1-2; size: few; V: TRBV5-1; DNA: TGCGCCAGCAGCTCCCTCGGGCGGTTTGGCGGCTACACCTTC; CDR3: CASSSLGRFGGYTF
D: .; J: TRBJ1-2; size: few; V: TRBV6-1; DNA: TGTGCCAGCAGTGAAGCTTGGTATGGCTACACCTTC; CDR3: CASSEAWYGYTF
D: .; J: TRBJ1-5; size: .; V: TRBV20-1; DNA: TGCAGTGCTAGAGACCGGGACGTGAATCAGCCCCAGCATTTT; CDR3: CSARDRDVNQPQHF
D: TRBD1; J: TRBJ2-3; size: few; V: TRBV7-2; DNA: TGTGCCAGCAGCGCCCCCGGGACAGGGACAGATACGCAGTATTTT; CDR3: CASSAPGTGTDTQYF
D: .; J: TRBJ1-5; size: .; V: TRBV15; DNA: TGTGCCACCAGCAGAGATACATATCAGCCCCAGCATTTT; CDR3: CATSRDTYQPQHF
D: TRBD1; J: TRBJ2-3; size: .; V: TRBV27; DNA: TGTGCCAGCAGTTTACGGGGGACAGGGGTCACAGATACGCAGTATTTT; CDR3: CASSLRGTGVTDTQYF
D: .; J: TRBJ1-1; size: few; V: TRBV12-3/TRBV12-4; DNA: TGTGCCAGCAGTTCCAGGACGGGAAGGGTCACTGAAGCTTTCTTT; CDR3: CASSSRTGRVTEAFF
D: .; J: TRBJ2-7; size: .; V: TRBV25-1; DNA: TGTGCCAGCAGTGAATATGGACAGACCTACGAGCAGTACTTC; CDR3: CASSEYGQTYEQYF
D: .; J: TRBJ1-2; size: many; V: TRBV7-2; DNA: TGTGCCAGCAGCTTAGATAGTGGTGGCTACACCTTC; CDR3: CASSLDSGGYTF
D: .; J: TRBJ1-3; size: many; V: TRBV11-2; DNA: TGTGCCAGCAGCCCCCTCGGTGGGCGGGAGCTTGGAAACACCATATATTTT; CDR3: CASSPLGGRELGNTIYF
D: TRBD2; J: TRBJ2-3; size: few; V: TRBV7-2; DNA: TGTGCCAGCATTCTCGGGGGGGGCCTAGATACGCAGTATTTT; CDR3: CASILGGGLDTQYF
D: .; J: TRBJ1-1; size: few; V: TRBV6-6; DNA: TGTGCCAGCAGTTATGAGGGTTTTGACACTGAAGCTTTCTTT; CDR3: CASSYEGFDTEAFF
D: TRBD1; J: TRBJ1-5; size: few; V: TRBV10-3; DNA: TGTGCCGCCTCAAGGGCAGGGGGAGGACAGCCCCAGCATTTT; CDR3: CAASRAGGGQPQHF
D: .; J: TRBJ2-7; size: few; V: TRBV7-9; DNA: TGTGCCAGCAGCTTAGGGCGGTTCTCCTACGAGCAGTACTTC; CDR3: CASSLGRFSYEQYF
D: .; J: TRBJ1-5; size: .; V: TRBV29-1; DNA: TGCAGCGTTGAAGTCCAAACTAATCAGCCCCAGCATTTT; CDR3: CSVEVQTNQPQHF
D: .; J: TRBJ2-2; size: .; V: TRBV30; DNA: TGTGCCTGGAGTGTGTGGGGAAGCACCGGGGAGCTGTTTTTT; CDR3: CAWSVWGSTGELFF
D: TRBD1; J: TRBJ1-1; size: .; V: TRBV7-2; DNA: TGTGCCAGCAGCCTCGCTACAGGGGGCAGAAGAGCTTTCTTT; CDR3: CASSLATGGRRAFF
D: .; J: TRBJ2-1; size: few; V: TRBV12-3/TRBV12-4; DNA: TGTGCCAGCTTACGGGGGAAGAGGAATGAGCAGTTCTTC; CDR3: CASLRGKRNEQFF
D: .; J: TRBJ2-5; size: .; V: TRBV9; DNA: TGTGCCAGCAGCGTAGATGAGACCCAGTACTTC; CDR3: CASSVDETQYF
D: TRBD1; J: TRBJ2-1; size: many; V: TRBV24-1; DNA: TGTGCCACCAGTGATTACGGGACAGGGAATGAGCAGTTCTTC; CDR3: CATSDYGTGNEQFF
D: .; J: TRBJ2-3; size: few; V: TRBV15; DNA: TGTGCCACCAGCAGAGATCGCCCTGATACGCAGTATTTT; CDR3: CATSRDRPDTQYF
D: TRBD1; J: TRBJ2-7; size: once; V: TRBV12-3/TRBV12-4; DNA: TGTGCCAGCAGTTTAACTGGGACAGGGGATTACGAGCAGTACTTC; CDR3: CASSLTGTGDYEQYF
D: .; J: TRBJ2-3; size: few; V: TRBV20-1; DNA: TGCAGTGCTAGAGATTCTTCAGGGAGGCGATTAGATACGCAGTATTTT; CDR3: CSARDSSGRRLDTQYF
D: .; J: TRBJ2-3; size: .; V: TRBV28; DNA: TGTGCCGAGTCGGGGGGCACAGATACGCAGTATTTT; CDR3: CAESGGTDTQYF
D: TRBD2; J: TRBJ2-3; size: .; V: TRBV5-1; DNA: TGCGCCAGCAGCGTCCGAGCGGGGGGGCCGTCCCCCCGCACGCAGTATTTT; CDR3: CASSVRAGGPSPRTQYF
D: .; J: TRBJ1-5; size: few; V: TRBV7-9; DNA: TGTGCCAGCAGCTTAGCGTACGGGGGGAGCAATCAGCCCCAGCATTTT; CDR3: CASSLAYGGSNQPQHF
D: .; J: TRBJ1-3; size: few; V: TRBV12-3/TRBV12-4; DNA: TGTGCCAGCAGTCAGGGACCTGGCCCGTACACCATATATTTT; CDR3: CASSQGPGPYTIYF
D: .; J: TRBJ1-1; size: few; V: TRBV25-1; DNA: TGTGCCAGCAGTCGACGTGGGGATATGAACACTGAAGCTTTCTTT; CDR3: CASSRRGDMNTEAFF
D: .; J: TRBJ1-6; size: few; V: TRBV6-1; DNA: TGTGCCTTGACACGTCGCTCCTATAATTCACCCCTCCACTTT; CDR3: CALTRRSYNSPLHF
D: .; J: TRBJ1-2; size: few; V: TRBV4-2; DNA: TGTGCCAGCAGCCAAGATCCCCAGGGAACTCATGGCTACACCTTC; CDR3: CASSQDPQGTHGYTF
D: .; J: TRBJ1-6; size: once; V: TRBV7-9; DNA: TGTGCCAGCAGCATTGGGGGTAGGGATTCACCCCTCCACTTT; CDR3: CASSIGGRDSPLHF
D: TRBD1; J: TRBJ2-3; size: .; V: TRBV29-1; DNA: TGCAGCGTTGGACCTGACAGGGGGCCAGATACGCAGTATTTT; CDR3: CSVGPDRGPDTQYF
D: .; J: TRBJ1-6; size: few; V: TRBV6-2/TRBV6-3; DNA: TGTGCCAGCGCGGACGGATCACCCCTCCACTTT; CDR3: CASADGSPLHF